This entry is about one T cell receptor (beta chain). The antigen remains undetermined. This entry is derived from a study of cytomegalovirus exposure and HLA in healthy donors. Study-level findings and limits: Reportedly, HLA-A and HLA-B alleles of most subjects were accurately predicted from TCR beta. The study flagged roughly 160 TCR beta chains as cytomegalovirus-associated.

The CDR3 length is 13 residues. Germline V gene lookup returns CDR1 KGHSH and CDR2 LQKENI. V was pared by 4 bases and J by 1 base, with 7 bases between. PCR employed 60 Vbeta and 13 Jbeta primers. Only in-frame clones appear in the TCRdb table, and some are missing; sequencing was by immunoSEQ multiplex PCR. The sample holds about 140,000 clones, about three quarters seen once. The sequence was obtained from a female donor in good health and CMV-seronegative. The rearrangement uses TRBV18 and TRBJ2-5; tentatively, D is TRBD2 (6 bases). Sequencing was carried out using PBMCs. The CDR3 nucleotides are TGTGCCAGCTCACGGGAGGTCCAAGAGACCCAGTACTTC. As protein: CASSREVQETQYF.